What follows are 16 T cell receptor beta chains derived from one specimen sequenced in a study of tissue T cells after allogeneic stem cell transplantation. Libraries were prepared by immunoSEQ multiplex PCR; TCRdb keeps only in-frame clonotypes and omits some of them. The data show tens of thousands of clones, approximately 77% seen once. The material sequenced was spleen. These receptors came from a female BALB/c mouse in good health. Strain haplotype at MHC: H2-d.

This clone came up a few times. Mouse names are used for the genes. The read gets to within 1 residue of the CDR3 end, and the germline J gene fills in the rest. This chain connects TRBV5 to TRBJ2-7; 12 positions agree with TRBD1. The V segment lost 6 bases and the J segment 4 bases; nucleotides outside the gene matches: 4. Germline CDR1 and CDR2: LGHNA and YNLKQL (reference sequence). This CDR3 has 14 residues. The CDR3 is CASRPGQGAYEQYF. The covered CDR3 bases are TGTGCCAGCAGACCGGGACAGGGGGCTTATGAACAGTAC.

As concerns this clone: Mouse gene names and germline throughout. The read finishes 1 residue shy of the CDR3 end, and the germline J gene is used to complete it. The chain has TRBV14 and TRBJ2-5; a weak D match, TRBD1 (5 bases). This CDR3 comprises 14 residues. Trimming removed 2 bases from V and 0 bases from J, with 7 bases in between. In germline, CDR1 is SGHDT, CDR2 FRDEAV. The part of the CDR3 DNA that was read is TGTGCCAGCAGTTTAGGGGTAAACCAAGACACCCAGTAC. This sequence encodes CASSLGVNQDTQY. The whole CDR3 sequence reads CASSLGVNQDTQYF.

The count of this clone is one. The gene symbols are mouse symbols. With the read ending 1 residue before the CDR3 end, the germline J gene is used to fill in that end. Other nucleotide sequences from this sample produce the same CDR3. The chain recombines TRBV31 with TRBJ2-5, with 10 nucleotides matching TRBD1. J gave up 4 bases and V 2 bases, and 0 bases lay outside the gene matches. There are 13 residues in the CDR3. Per germline, CDR1 GKSSPN and CDR2 SITVG. The DNA read from the CDR3 is TGTGCCTGGAGTGGGACAGGGGAAGACACCCAGTAC. It specifies CAWSGTGEDTQY. Given in full, the CDR3 is CAWSGTGEDTQYF. The variable domain in full, completed from reference TRBV31 and TRBJ2-5, reads AQTIHQWPVAEIKAVGSPLSLGCTIKGKSSPNLYWYWQATGGTLQQLFYSITVGQVESVVQLNLSASRPKDDQFILSTEKLLLSHSGFYLCAWSGTGEDTQYFGPGTRLLVL.

As to this clone: Gene names and germline refer to mouse. Read data end 1 residue before the CDR3 end; the end is taken from the germline J gene. J is TRBJ2-2 and V is TRBV31, with TRBD1 matching 10 bases. V dropped 3 bases and J dropped 4; count of bases not matched to a gene: 2. Germline values: CDR1 GKSSPN, CDR2 SITVG. The CDR3 has 14 amino acids. The CDR3 spells CAWRDRGATGQLYF. The part of the CDR3 DNA that was read is TGTGCCTGGAGGGACAGGGGGGCCACCGGGCAGCTCTAC. The full variable domain, with the rest looked up from reference TRBV31 and TRBJ2-2, is AQTIHQWPVAEIKAVGSPLSLGCTIKGKSSPNLYWYWQATGGTLQQLFYSITVGQVESVVQLNLSASRPKDDQFILSTEKLLLSHSGFYLCAWRDRGATGQLYFGEGSKLTVL.

This clone was picked up a small number of times. The gene symbols are mouse symbols. Read data end 1 residue before the CDR3 end; the end is taken from the germline J gene. The chain recombines TRBV5 with TRBJ2-7; 12 bases map to TRBD1. The junction had 4 bases not matched to a gene; V was cut back by 2 bases and J by 5 bases. This CDR3 comprises 15 residues. Germline V gene data show CDR1 as LGHNA and CDR2 as YNLKQL (reference sequence). The CDR3 bases that were read are TGTGCCAGCAGCCAACCGGGACAGGGGGCCCATGAACAGTAC. It codes for CASSQPGQGAHEQY. The full CDR3 is CASSQPGQGAHEQYF.

Comment on this clone: Genes and germline come from the mouse. Read data end 1 residue before the CDR3 end; the end is taken from the germline J gene. The chain couples TRBV5 to TRBJ2-3, with a weak D call TRBD2 (6 bases). CDR1 and CDR2 from the germline V gene are LGHNA and YNLKQL (reference sequence). CDR3 length: 14 amino acids. The V end was cut by 4 bases, the J end by 0 bases, with 8 bases between. CDR3 DNA, as far as it was read: TGTGCCAGCAGCCCCTGGGGTAGTGCAGAAACGCTGTAT. Protein sequence: CASSPWGSAETLY. From start to end, the CDR3 is CASSPWGSAETLYF.

As concerns this clone: Each gene name is a mouse one. With the read ending 1 residue before the CDR3 end, the germline J gene is used to fill in that end. This sequence joins TRBV19 and TRBJ1-4, with 8 bases matching TRBD1. V shed 2 bases and J 3 bases; nucleotides not matched to a gene: 3. CDR1 FNHDT and CDR2 SITEND come from the germline V gene (reference sequence). The CDR3 extends over 15 amino acids. The CDR3 region is CASSMTGDANERLFF. The sequenced CDR3 bases are TGTGCCAGCAGTATGACAGGGGACGCCAACGAAAGATTATTT.

About this clone: Here the gene names and germline are mouse. Coverage ceases 1 residue before the CDR3 finishes, and the germline J gene fills in the end. The rearrangement joins TRBV13-1 to TRBJ1-1, with 9 bases aligning to TRBD1. There are 16 residues in the CDR3. Germline V gives CDR1 NSHNY, CDR2 SYGAGN. Germline trimming cut 3 bases from V and 0 bases from J; bases unmatched to any gene: 6. Incomplete CDR3 DNA: TGTGCCAGCAGTGGGGACAGGGAGGGGGCAAACACAGAAGTCTTC. Residues: CASSGDREGANTEVF. The CDR3 reads in full as CASSGDREGANTEVFF.

The sample holds a few counts of this clone. Any gene name here is a mouse gene name. Read sequence stops 1 residue before the CDR3 end, and the germline J gene provides the missing end. V usage is TRBV13-3 and J usage is TRBJ2-7; TRBD2 matches 10 bases. Unmatched junction bases numbered 1, after V lost 1 base and J lost 3 bases. Germline-derived CDR1 and CDR2 are NNHDY and SYVADS. This CDR3 is built from 14 residues. The CDR3 protein is CASSDRTGGYEQYF. CDR3 bases read: TGTGCCAGCAGTGATAGGACTGGGGGCTATGAACAGTAC.

Concerning this clone: The gene names given are mouse names. Sequencing ends 1 residue short of the CDR3 end; the germline J gene provides the rest. V gene TRBV13-1 combines with J gene TRBJ1-4; unclear D gene. Germline CDR1 reads NSHNY; CDR2 reads SYGAGN. This CDR3 region has 14 residues. Trimming shortened V by 0 bases and J by 4 bases, and 7 bases separated the two germline ends. The CDR3 region is CASSDAHDNERLFF. CDR3 DNA (partial): TGTGCCAGCAGTGATGCGCACGACAACGAAAGATTATTT.

Points on this clone: The gene names given are mouse names. The missing CDR3 end, 1 residue past where the read stops, is filled in from the germline J gene. The chain has TRBV13-1 and TRBJ2-3; 10 bases align to TRBD2. V dropped 4 bases and J dropped 4; count of bases not matched to a gene: 3. CDR1 is NSHNY, CDR2 SYGAGN, per germline. There are 14 residues in the CDR3. CDR3 region: CASSPTGGPETLYF. The CDR3 DNA, read in part, is TGTGCCAGCAGTCCGACTGGGGGGCCAGAAACGCTGTAT.

Turning to this clone: Gene names and germline refer to mouse. Sequencing ends 1 residue short of the CDR3 end; the germline J gene provides the rest. The gene calls are TRBV13-2 and TRBJ2-4; D perhaps matches TRBD1 (5 bases). The CDR3 sequence is 15 residues long. Germline CDR1 and CDR2: NNHNN and SYGAGS (reference sequence). Trimming cost V 0 bases and J 0 bases, with 8 bases left between them. The CDR3: CASGDDRPSQNTLYF. The sequenced part of the CDR3 DNA is TGTGCCAGCGGTGATGACAGGCCTAGTCAAAACACCTTGTAC.

This clone has just a few counts. Gene names follow the mouse nomenclature. Read data end 1 residue before the CDR3 end; the end is taken from the germline J gene. The rearrangement links TRBV12-2 to TRBJ2-7; TRBD1 or TRBD2 may be the D gene (5 bases each). Germline V gives CDR1 SGHLS, CDR2 HYDKME. Deletions cut 0 bases from V and 0 bases from J, with 8 bases between. This CDR3 has 14 amino acids. CDR3 residues: CASSLGGSSYEQYF. Partial CDR3 DNA: TGTGCCAGCTCTCTCGGGGGAAGCTCCTATGAACAGTAC. Looking up the rest from reference TRBV12-2 and TRBJ2-7 gives the full variable domain: NSGVVQSPRYIIKGKGERSILKCIPISGHLSVAWYQQTQGQELKFFIQHYDKMERDKGNLPSRFSVQQFDDYHSEMNMSALELEDSAVYFCASSLGGSSYEQYFGPGTRLTVL.

This clone showed up just once. Germline and genes here are mouse. From the germline J gene comes the end of the CDR3, since the read stops 1 residue before it. This chain uses TRBV1 with TRBJ2-3; D not resolved. The V end lost 1 base, the J end lost 0 bases, and 8 bases lay between the germline ends. CDR1 NSQYPW and CDR2 LRSPGD come from the germline V gene (reference sequence). CDR3 length equals 15 residues. The CDR3 spells CTCSAVGISAETLYF. CDR3 DNA, as far as it was read: TGCACCTGCAGTGCAGTCGGAATTAGTGCAGAAACGCTGTAT.

There are a few counts of this clone. Gene names and germline match the mouse. Read coverage stops 1 residue before the CDR3 terminus; the germline J gene supplies the remainder. The chain joins TRBV5 to TRBJ1-3; D call uncertain. The CDR3 consists of 15 residues. V was pared by 0 bases and J by 0 bases, with 6 bases between. Germline CDR1 reads LGHNA; CDR2 reads YNLKQL (reference sequence). Incomplete CDR3 DNA: TGTGCCAGCAGCCAAGAAGGCACTTCTGGAAATACGCTCTAT. Translation gives CASSQEGTSGNTLY. The whole CDR3 protein reads CASSQEGTSGNTLYF.

Remarks on this clone: These gene names are mouse names. The read comes to an end 1 residue before the CDR3 does, leaving the germline J gene to fill in the end. The rearrangement uses TRBV5 and TRBJ1-4, with D maybe TRBD1 (5 bases). Germline values: CDR1 LGHNA, CDR2 YNLKQL (reference sequence). This CDR3 has 15 amino acids. V lost 0 bases to trimming and J lost 4 bases, with 9 bases between them. The CDR3 protein is CASSQEGRDNERLFF. The part of the CDR3 DNA that was read is TGTGCCAGCAGCCAAGAGGGACGGGACAACGAAAGATTATTT.